What follows describes a single T cell receptor beta chain. It lacks a known antigen. Per-base qualities were not stored, and no clone one base away is much larger. This entry comes from a study of Ad26.COV2.S vaccination and SARS-CoV-2 variants (dated by TCRdb to about 2021). Background on the whole study: Vaccine-arm donors came from COV1001, a multicentre, randomized, double-blind, placebo-controlled phase I-IIa trial of Ad26.COV2.S in healthy adults. Dosing of Ad26.COV2.S was intramuscular, at either 5x10^10 or 1x10^11 viral particles, delivered as one shot or as two shots spaced 56 days apart. The specificity and breadth of SARS-CoV-2-reactive T cell receptors after Ad26.COV2.S vaccination were assessed by TCRbeta repertoire sequencing. The TCR-sequenced set comprised about 32 samples: some 20 Ad26.COV2.S vaccine recipients, 5 placebo recipients and 8 SARS-CoV-2 convalescent individuals. Trial participants were randomized into five groups of five, in which low-dose or high-dose Ad26.COV2.S was given once or twice, or placebo was given on both occasions. Blinding of investigators to trial group allocation was maintained during experiments and outcome assessment.

TCRbeta CDR3 regions were sequenced with the immunoSEQ Assay. After extraction, genomic DNA underwent amplification by bias-controlled multiplex PCR, followed by high-throughput sequencing. Processing in the source paper ran as follows. To quantify the absolute abundance of every unique TCRbeta CDR3 region, sequences were collapsed and filtered. T cell fraction was estimated by normalizing TCRbeta template counts to usable DNA, which was measured by amplifying reference genes present in all nucleated cells. Repertoire TCRs were annotated as SARS-CoV-2-specific when V gene, CDR3 amino acid sequence and J gene were exactly matched to a known reactive TCR set. The reference SARS-CoV-2 TCR set came from MIRA and was filtered for enrichment in COVID-19-positive ImmuneCODE repertoires, removing public or cross-reactive TCRs. Using the MIRA antigens, annotated TCRs were further analysed by specific ORF or by position within an ORF. Breadth was defined as the number of annotated unique rearrangements divided by the total number of unique productive rearrangements, and depth was defined as the summed frequency of the annotated unique rearrangements. TCR breadth was compared between groups using two-sided Wilcoxon rank-sum tests. TCRdb limited this immuneACCESS table to in-frame rearrangements with V and J called. A share of clones is missing; checked studies link under half to unresolved V genes, and the rest is unexplained. V, J and clone size reflect that table, while D and trimming were determined from the DNA. For this sample there are around 450,000 clones; more than 75% appear just once. The ten top clones hold 3.6% of the sample.

The sample's treatment or condition, from its label and the paper: around 19 received Ad26.COV2.S at low or high dose, single or two shots; about 5 received placebo; per-sample allocation not given. For vaccine and placebo recipients, the sequenced repertoires came from samples collected on day 63 after the first injection. Cohort 1b enrolled fewer than 30 adults aged 18-55 years at a single site in Boston, USA, between 29 July and 7 August 2020. Ad26.COV2.S was a replication-incompetent adenovirus type 26 vector expressing a prefusion-stabilized SARS-CoV-2 spike protein from the original Wuhan strain. Beyond this particular receptor, the publication reports: Vaccine and placebo recipients had comparable non-spike TCR breadth, which fits with the vaccine containing only spike. Spike-specific TCR breadth was higher in Ad26.COV2.S recipients than in placebo recipients (P = 0.0014). The study was not powered to compare responses between vaccine doses or regimens. The authors noted that total T cell responses may have been underestimated by the TCR breadth and depth analyses. Substantial breadth of spike-specific CD8+ and CD4+ T cell responses was reported after vaccination.

V loses 7 bases of germline sequence and J loses 4 bases, and the interval between the two ends is 10 bases. CDR1 and CDR2 are read off the germline V gene (reference sequence) as GTSNPN and SVGIG. From the cysteine through the phenylalanine, the CDR3 covers 11 amino acids. The kept DNA is CDR3 alone, 33 bases in frame from the first base. The chain joins TRBV30 to TRBJ2-5; a tentative D call is TRBD2 (5 bases match). The TCR sequence derives from a person between 18 and 60 years old who received the Ad26.COV2.S COVID-19 vaccine or a placebo. Material: peripheral blood, obtained in a trial of Ad26.COV2.S vaccine versus placebo. The CDR3 protein is CALEVGETQYF. In nucleotide form, the sequence is TGTGCCTTGGAGGTAGGAGAGACCCAGTACTTC.